The text below deals with one T cell receptor (beta chain). Its antigen is not identified. This record belongs to a study of persistence of HIV-infected CD4 T cells. The wider study: Median time on suppressive ART was 7 to 9 years. Study results and caveats: Compared with CD3/CD28-stimulated cells, CMV- and Gag-responding cells showed lower TCRbeta richness.

Germline CDR1 reads LGHNA; CDR2 reads YSLEER. Between the trimmed V and J ends, which lost 3 bases and 8 bases, there was a span of 19 bases. CDR3 length: 15 residues. The immunoSEQ assay was version 4, run in survey mode. Here immunoSEQ multiplex PCR was the method, and the copy in TCRdb shows in-frame clones only, minus some. The data show more than 30,000 clones, 87% seen once. Cells were stimulated nonspecifically with anti-CD3/anti-CD28 magnetic beads. Sorting selected CD4+ T cells upregulating both CD40 ligand and CD69. Donors had CD4+ T cell counts above 400 cells/uL and were CMV-seropositive. The receptor was isolated from an adult man with HIV who was CMV-seropositive. The V call is TRBV4-3, the J call TRBJ1-2; no definite D call. Specimen: CD4+ T cells sorted from PBMCs after roughly 18-hour stimulation, collected from a patient who received antiretroviral therapy. In DNA form, the CDR3 reads TGCGCCAGCAGCCAGTATGAGGGCGTTGGGAGCGGCTACACCTTC. It specifies CASSQYEGVGSGYTF.